The 15 T cell receptor beta chains below were found in one sample sequenced in a study of blood T cell repertoires in COVID-19. This table comes from immunoSEQ multiplex PCR, and its TCRdb copy is limited to in-frame clones, with some not included. This table holds 210,000 or so clones, roughly 80% found once. Sequenced material: peripheral blood. These receptors were obtained from an elderly woman with acute or convalescent COVID-19.

A note on this clone: Within the sample, other DNA sequences also encode this same CDR3. V usage is TRBV4-3 and J usage is TRBJ1-5; the match to TRBD1 covers 7 bases. The germline gives CDR1 LGHNA, CDR2 YSLEER. The ends lost 0 bases at V and 6 bases at J; junction bases unmatched: 5. The CDR3 contains 15 residues. The CDR3 reads CASSQDPTGVQPQHF. In nucleotides, the CDR3 is TGCGCCAGCAGCCAAGATCCAACAGGGGTTCAGCCCCAGCATTTT.

The rearrangement links TRBV4-3 to TRBJ1-4; D not resolved. Germline CDR1 reads LGHNA; CDR2 reads YSLEER. Trimming removed 0 bases at V and 8 bases at J, with 7 bases between. CDR3 size: 13 residues. The CDR3 region has the DNA TGCGCCAGCAGCCAAGATTATGGCGAAAAACTGTTTTTT. It translates to CASSQDYGEKLFF.

The rearrangement joins TRBV7-8 to TRBJ1-4; the D gene is possibly TRBD1 (5 bases). Trimming stripped 4 bases from V and 5 bases from J, with 17 bases between. This CDR3 is 16 amino acids long. Germline values: CDR1 SGHVS, CDR2 FQNEAQ. CDR3 loop: CASSSVFGGENEKLFF. The CDR3 DNA sequence: TGTGCCAGCAGCTCGGTTTTCGGGGGAGAAAATGAAAAACTGTTTTTT. Full variable domain (missing parts from reference TRBV7-8 and TRBJ1-4): GAGVSQSPRYKVAKRGQDVALRCDPISGHVSLFWYQQALGQGPEFLTYFQNEAQLDKSGLPSDRFFAERPEGSVSTLKIQRTQQEDSAVYLCASSSVFGGENEKLFFGSGTQLSVL.

The chain employs TRBV4-2 and TRBJ2-3; 9 bases line up with TRBD2. V lost 0 bases, J lost 1 base, and 2 bases stayed unmatched. CDR1 LGHNA and CDR2 YNFKEQ come from the germline V gene. The CDR3 runs 16 residues. The CDR3 DNA follows: TGTGCCAGCAGCCAAGATAGCGGGAGCCGCACAGATACGCAGTATTTT. It translates to CASSQDSGSRTDTQYF.

The rearrangement links TRBV5-4 to TRBJ1-1, with TRBD1 as a possible D gene (5 bases). V was clipped by 2 bases and J by 11 bases, with 22 bases between them. Germline V gives CDR1 SGHNT, CDR2 YYREEE (reference sequence). This CDR3 is 15 amino acids long. The CDR3 loop reads CASSFGGGTASPAFF. In DNA, the CDR3 is TGTGCCAGCAGCTTTGGGGGGGGAACAGCCTCCCCTGCTTTCTTT.

The CDR3 reads CASSTEGGHYGYTF. The CDR3 bases are TGTGCCAGCAGTACTGAAGGGGGCCACTATGGCTACACCTTC. The chain combines TRBV6-5 with TRBJ1-2; 7 nucleotides align to TRBD1. The germline CDR1 and CDR2 sequences are MNHEY and SVGAGI. Losses at the gene ends were 5 bases for V and 3 bases for J; bases not matched to a gene: 6. CDR3 length equals 14 residues.

The rearrangement links TRBV19 to TRBJ1-5; unclear D gene. The CDR3 loop spans 13 amino acids. CDR1 and CDR2 from the germline V gene are LNHDA and SQIVND (reference sequence). V gave up 8 bases and J gave up 3 bases, with 11 bases separating them. This chain's CDR3 is CASRGGNNQPQHF. DNA for the CDR3: TGTGCCAGTCGCGGCGGGAACAATCAGCCCCAGCATTTT. Combining the CDR3 with reference TRBV19 and TRBJ1-5 gives the whole variable domain DGGITQSPKYLFRKEGQNVTLSCEQNLNHDAMYWYRQDPGQGLRLIYYSQIVNDFQKGDIAEGYSVSREKKESFPLTVTSAQKNPTAFYLCASRGGNNQPQHFGDGTRLSIL.

The V gene is TRBV2, the J gene TRBJ1-2; TRBD1 matches 9 bases. Germline loops: CDR1 SNHLY, CDR2 FYNNEI. The CDR3 sequence is 14 residues long. J was trimmed by 3 bases and V by 6 bases; bases with no gene match: 5. The chain's CDR3 is CASRDRGEYYGYTF. The CDR3 coding sequence is TGTGCCAGCAGAGACAGGGGGGAGTACTATGGCTACACCTTC.

The chain has TRBV27 and TRBJ2-1; 7 positions agree with TRBD2. The germline gives CDR1 MNHEY, CDR2 SMNVEV (reference sequence). Trimming removed 4 bases from V and 4 bases from J; junction bases left unmatched: 4. The length of the CDR3 is 14 residues. CDR3 sequence reads: CASSSVAGYNEQFF. Written as DNA, the CDR3 is TGTGCCAGCAGTTCAGTAGCGGGTTACAATGAGCAGTTCTTC.

The chain recombines TRBV5-1 with TRBJ2-1; 8 bases align to TRBD1. Losses at the gene ends were 5 bases for V and 2 bases for J; bases not matched to a gene: 9. Per the germline V gene, CDR1 is SGHRS and CDR2 is YFSETQ. This CDR3 spans 16 amino acids. CDR3 residues: CASRIGTGSPYNEQFF. Written as DNA, the CDR3 is TGCGCCAGCAGAATAGGGACAGGCAGCCCCTACAATGAGCAGTTCTTC.

The chain couples TRBV11-3 to TRBJ2-1; 7 bases match TRBD2. The V gene's germline CDR1 is SGHNT and CDR2 YENEEA. The CDR3 sequence is 15 residues long. The V segment lost 5 bases and the J segment 10 bases; nucleotides outside the gene matches: 14. In nucleotides, the CDR3 is TGTGCCAGCAGCCTTGAGCGGGGTAGAAGAGGCGAGCAGTTCTTC. This codes for CASSLERGRRGEQFF.

V is TRBV28 and J is TRBJ1-5; D is possibly TRBD1 (5 bases). The V end was cut by 4 bases, the J end by 4 bases, with 14 bases between. This CDR3 spans 15 amino acids. Germline V CDR1 and CDR2: MDHEN, SYDVKM. The CDR3 loop reads CASSWGGRRNQPQHF. The CDR3, as DNA: TGTGCCAGCAGTTGGGGCGGCAGGCGGAATCAGCCCCAGCATTTT.

This clone has only a few counts. The V and J genes are TRBV5-1 and TRBJ1-3; D call uncertain. This CDR3 comprises 12 residues. The V gene's germline CDR1 is SGHRS and CDR2 YFSETQ. The ends were cut back, 1 base at V and 4 bases at J, with 3 bases in the middle. CDR3 region: CASSLSGNTIYF. CDR3 nucleotides: TGCGCCAGCAGCTTGTCGGGAAACACCATATATTTT.

This chain connects TRBV18 to TRBJ1-4, with a possible D match to TRBD1 (5 bases). The CDR3 spans 16 residues. V lost 4 bases and J 0 bases, leaving 12 bases between the germline ends. CDR1 is KGHSH and CDR2 is LQKENI in the germline V gene. CDR3 residues: CASSRAGIATNEKLFF. Here the CDR3 DNA reads TGTGCCAGCTCACGCGCAGGGATTGCAACTAATGAAAAACTGTTTTTT.

V and J are TRBV24-1 and TRBJ2-1, with D possibly being TRBD1 (6 bases). CDR1 and CDR2 from the germline V gene are KGHDR and SFDVKD. The V gene lost 4 bases and the J gene lost 12 bases, with 18 bases spanning the gap. This CDR3 has 14 residues. CDR3 in amino acids: CATSEPQGEGVQFF. CDR3 DNA sequence: TGTGCCACCAGTGAGCCACAGGGTGAAGGGGTGCAGTTCTTC.